The 12 T cell receptor beta chains presented below share a single source sample, sequenced in a study of T cells after yellow fever vaccination. TCRdb independently ran MiXCR on the 5' RACE reads; one entry per CDR3 protein. The sample includes under 150,000 distinct CDR3 sequences, about 15% of them seen just once. The specimen comprised CD8+ T cells sorted from PBMCs, sampled 5 days after the yellow fever booster vaccination. These TCRs come from a man between 18 and 29 years old who received the YFV17D yellow fever vaccine.

There are many counts of this clonotype. The chain uses TRBV14 and TRBJ2-2, with 7 positions matching TRBD1. V gave up 8 bases and J gave up 5 bases; unmatched junction bases: 8. Germline V gives CDR1 SGHDN, CDR2 FVKESK. The CDR3 is made up of 14 amino acids. The CDR3 here is CASLEGAWTGELFF. The CDR3 DNA reads TGTGCCAGCCTTGAGGGGGCTTGGACCGGGGAGCTGTTTTTT.

The V gene is TRBV30, the J gene TRBJ2-5; D not certain. CDR1 and CDR2 (germline): GTSNPN, SVGIG (reference sequence). The CDR3 runs 12 residues. Trimming removed 1 base at V and 1 base at J, with 4 bases between. CDR3 protein: CAWSALQETQYF. In DNA, the CDR3 is TGTGCCTGGAGTGCCCTCCAAGAGACCCAGTACTTC.

This rearrangement joins TRBV27 to TRBJ2-7, with D possibly matching TRBD1 (5 bases). V was pared by 3 bases and J by 7 bases, with 13 bases between. Germline V gene lookup returns CDR1 MNHEY and CDR2 SMNVEV (reference sequence). The CDR3 covers 13 residues. In DNA form, the CDR3 reads TGTGCCAGCAGTTTTCTGGGGAAGGGGGAGCAGTACGTC. It encodes CASSFLGKGEQYV.

The chain is built from TRBV5-4 and TRBJ2-7; 7 bases are shared with TRBD2. The CDR3 is made up of 16 amino acids. V trimming: 8 bases; J trimming: 1 base; junction bases outside the gene matches: 15. Germline lookup yields CDR1 SGHNT and CDR2 YYREEE (reference sequence). The CDR3 sequence is CARLSGASKSSYEQYV. CDR3 bases: TGTGCCAGGCTGAGCGGGGCCTCCAAGTCATCCTACGAGCAGTACGTC.

This chain links TRBV11-2 with TRBJ2-1, with a weak D call TRBD1 (6 bases). This CDR3 region has 12 residues. Germline V CDR1 and CDR2: SGHAT, FQNNGV. Between the trimmed V and J ends, which lost 6 bases and 10 bases, there was a span of 13 bases. The CDR3 nucleotides are TGTGCCAGCAGAAAAGGGGGTTCCGAGCAGTTCTTC. Translation gives CASRKGGSEQFF.

V usage is TRBV7-9 and J usage is TRBJ1-1, with TRBD1 matching over 9 bases. Germline loops: CDR1 SEHNR, CDR2 FQNEAQ (reference sequence). V gave up 2 bases and J gave up 1 base; unmatched junction bases: 11. This CDR3 is 18 amino acids long. Here the CDR3 DNA reads TGTGCCAGCAGCTTACCACGGGACAGGGTATATTCGAACACTGAAGCTTTCTTT. Encoded protein: CASSLPRDRVYSNTEAFF.

This clonotype appeared a few times. This rearrangement joins TRBV7-9 to TRBJ2-1; D might be TRBD2 (5 bases). V shed 4 bases and J shed 8 bases, with 18 bases lying between them. The V gene's germline CDR1 is SEHNR and CDR2 FQNEAQ (reference sequence). This CDR3 is built from 15 residues. The CDR3, as DNA: TGTGCCAGCAGCTCCGCACTAGGCCCAGGCGATGAGCAGTTCTTC. Protein: CASSSALGPGDEQFF.

This clonotype was picked up a small number of times. J is TRBJ1-5 and V is TRBV6-2 or TRBV6-3; TRBD1 aligns across 8 bases. Germline assignment: CDR1 MNHEY and CDR2 SVGEGT. V lost 7 bases, J lost 6 bases, and 11 bases stayed unmatched. The CDR3 is 15 residues long. CDR3 nucleotide sequence: TGTGCCAGCAAAACTGACAGGGGTCGGTCTCAGCCCCAGCATTTT. Protein sequence: CASKTDRGRSQPQHF.

The chain is built from TRBV5-1 and TRBJ1-4; a weak D match, TRBD1 (5 bases). This CDR3 has 14 amino acids. Germline CDR1 reads SGHRS; CDR2 reads YFSETQ. Trimming cost V 0 bases and J 10 bases, with 13 bases left between them. In DNA form, the CDR3 reads TGCGCCAGCAGCTTGGGGGAGACAGCTCGAAAACTGTTTTTT. This sequence encodes CASSLGETARKLFF.

This clonotype has just a few counts. The rearrangement joins TRBV29-1 to TRBJ2-3, with D possibly matching TRBD1 (5 bases). V gave up 1 base and J gave up 6 bases, with 8 bases separating them. The length of the CDR3 is 12 residues. From germline, CDR1 is SQVTM and CDR2 ANQGSEA. The CDR3 DNA follows: TGCAGCGTTGAAGCAGGGTGGGATACGCAGTATTTT. It translates to CSVEAGWDTQYF.

This clonotype occurred once. The chain uses TRBV12-3 or TRBV12-4 and TRBJ2-2; unclear D gene. Trimming shortened V by 3 bases and J by 1 base, and 9 bases separated the two germline ends. The CDR3 has 15 residues. The CDR3 loop reads CASSLTLGNTGELFF. In nucleotides, the CDR3 is TGTGCCAGCAGTTTGACACTGGGGAACACCGGGGAGCTGTTTTTT.

This clonotype came up a few times. J is TRBJ1-2 and V is TRBV20-1; the D is unclear. Trimming removed 6 bases at V and 2 bases at J, with 13 bases between. From germline, CDR1 is DFQATT and CDR2 SNEGSKA (reference sequence). The CDR3 contains 13 residues. CDR3 sequence: CSARTSGNYGYTF. The CDR3 nucleotides are TGCAGTGCGAGAACCAGTGGGAACTATGGCTACACCTTC.